One and the same sample provided the 8 T cell receptor beta chains below, sequenced in a study of technical replicates of blood from a handful of donors (dated by TCRdb to 2016 to 2017). Library construction relied on the immunoSEQ multiplex PCR assay. TCRdb holds this immuneACCESS table with in-frame rearrangements only. Some clones are missing; in checked studies, unresolved V genes explain under half, and the rest has no known cause. This sample has tens of thousands of clones in its table, and approximately 94% of those were observed once. Of the sample, more than 0.2% is held by the ten largest clones. The sequenced sample was T cells isolated from PBMCs. The receptors here all came from a human donor in good health.

The chain carries TRBV6-1 and TRBJ2-5; D not certain. The V gene lost 7 bases and the J gene lost 5 bases, with 11 bases spanning the gap. CDR3 length: 12 amino acids. Germline V gene sequence: CDR1 MNHNS, CDR2 SASEGT. CDR3 amino acids: CASKENFETQYF. Here the CDR3 DNA reads TGTGCCAGCAAAGAGAACTTTGAGACCCAGTACTTC.

This clone came up once. The chain recombines TRBV7-9 with TRBJ2-7; D is uncertain. Germline CDR1 is SEHNR and CDR2 is FQNEAQ (reference sequence). The CDR3 has 13 amino acids. V lost 1 base and J lost 2, with 6 bases in between. Here the CDR3 DNA reads TGTGCCAGCAGCTTAGAGTACACCTACGAGCAGTACTTC. It translates to CASSLEYTYEQYF.

The gene calls are TRBV11-2 and TRBJ1-2; no clear D. V lost 0 bases to trimming and J lost 5 bases, with 10 bases between them. The CDR3 loop spans 14 amino acids. In germline, CDR1 is SGHAT, CDR2 FQNNGV. CDR3 amino acids: CASSLEVRGYGYTF. CDR3 bases: TGTGCCAGCAGCTTAGAGGTTCGGGGATATGGCTACACCTTC.

This chain links TRBV10-1 with TRBJ2-7; 8 nucleotides match TRBD2. V dropped 7 bases and J dropped 5; count of bases not matched to a gene: 4. Germline loops: CDR1 WNHNN, CDR2 SYGVQD (reference sequence). The CDR3 runs to 12 residues. CDR3 in DNA: TGCGCCAGCAAGGGACTAGAAAACGAGCAGTACTTC. Amino acid sequence: CASKGLENEQYF.

This chain links TRBV19 with TRBJ2-4; the D gene is possibly TRBD1 (5 bases). V lost 5 bases, J lost 8 bases, and 16 bases lay in between. Germline CDR1 and CDR2: LNHDA and SQIVND (reference sequence). The CDR3 extends over 14 amino acids. The CDR3 DNA reads as TGTGCCAGTAGTTACGGCCAGGGTTTCCACATTCAGTACTTC. Translated, it gives CASSYGQGFHIQYF.

This chain uses TRBV10-3 with TRBJ1-2; TRBD1 is a possible D gene (5 bases). CDR1 and CDR2 (germline): ENHRY, SYGVKD. V was shortened by 5 bases and J by 3 bases, with 16 bases between the two germline ends. This CDR3 is built from 15 residues. CDR3 region: CAISKYQGEDYGYTF. In DNA, the CDR3 is TGTGCCATCAGTAAATACCAGGGTGAGGACTATGGCTACACCTTC.

V gene TRBV11-2 combines with J gene TRBJ1-1; no reliable D call. The CDR3 has 12 residues. Germline-derived CDR1 and CDR2 are SGHAT and FQNNGV. V was cut by 1 base and J by 5 bases, with 5 bases left in between. The CDR3 bases are TGTGCCAGCAGCTTAGGTCAGACTGAAGCTTTCTTT. Translated, it gives CASSLGQTEAFF. Supplemented by reference TRBV11-2 and TRBJ1-1, the full variable domain reads EAGVAQSPRYKIIEKRQSVAFWCNPISGHATLYWYQQILGQGPKLLIQFQNNGVVDDSQLPKDRFSAERLKGVDSTLKIQPAKLEDSAVYLCASSLGQTEAFFGQGTRLTVV.

The chain combines TRBV5-5 with TRBJ2-7; 9 bases match TRBD1. Germline V gene sequence: CDR1 SGHKS, CDR2 YYEKEE (reference sequence). The CDR3 consists of 15 residues. The V gene end was trimmed by 3 bases and the J gene end by 3 bases; junction bases not matched to a gene: 7. Here the CDR3 reads CASSSPGTGRYEQYF. In nucleotides, the CDR3 is TGTGCCAGCAGCTCCCCTGGGACAGGGCGCTACGAGCAGTACTTC.